Listed below are T cell receptor beta chains from one sample, sequenced in a study of T cell changes during pregnancy in multiple sclerosis. Clones were sequenced by immunoSEQ multiplex PCR, and TCRdb holds only the in-frame ones, with some missing. This repertoire shows tens of thousands of clones, 80% to 90% found once; its top ten account for around 6.9%. The sequences come from CD8+ T cells from peripheral blood mononuclear cells, collected in the second trimester of pregnancy. These receptors came from a female donor with multiple sclerosis, enrolled in a pregnancy study. The CDR3 runs from the conserved cysteine through the conserved F or W. The order of the fields is D gene, J gene, V gene, CDR3 protein. D genes are given only for firm matches.

D gene: TRBD1; J gene: TRBJ2-2; V gene: TRBV12-5; CDR3 protein: CASGQTSDRGNTGELFF
D gene: TRBD1; J gene: TRBJ2-7; V gene: TRBV5-1; CDR3 protein: CASSLKQGWYEQYF
D gene: .; J gene: TRBJ1-1; V gene: TRBV5-6; CDR3 protein: CASSLGTGEAFF
D gene: .; J gene: TRBJ1-1; V gene: TRBV30; CDR3 protein: CAWSHGDLGSEAFF
D gene: .; J gene: TRBJ1-6; V gene: TRBV28; CDR3 protein: CASSTPAMIGFNSPLHF
D gene: TRBD1; J gene: TRBJ1-5; V gene: TRBV28; CDR3 protein: CASSRRQGNQPQHF
D gene: .; J gene: TRBJ1-1; V gene: TRBV9; CDR3 protein: CASSPEGGYGTEAFF
D gene: .; J gene: TRBJ2-3; V gene: TRBV2; CDR3 protein: CASIPPLDSRGTDTQYF
D gene: .; J gene: TRBJ2-2; V gene: TRBV30; CDR3 protein: CAWTPTSGELFF
D gene: TRBD1; J gene: TRBJ1-1; V gene: TRBV14; CDR3 protein: CASSQGVFTEAFF
D gene: TRBD2; J gene: TRBJ2-2; V gene: TRBV28; CDR3 protein: CASSLLAENTGELFF
D gene: .; J gene: TRBJ2-3; V gene: TRBV2; CDR3 protein: CASTPLYGSTDTQYF
D gene: TRBD2; J gene: TRBJ2-7; V gene: TRBV11-1; CDR3 protein: CASSLDSGRAVSEQYF
D gene: .; J gene: TRBJ2-5; V gene: TRBV21-1; CDR3 protein: CASSATSGGPTKETQYF
D gene: .; J gene: TRBJ2-7; V gene: TRBV7-9; CDR3 protein: CASSGGQGYEQYF
D gene: .; J gene: TRBJ2-7; V gene: TRBV15; CDR3 protein: CATSRDRQAYEQYF
D gene: .; J gene: TRBJ2-5; V gene: TRBV19; CDR3 protein: CASSIDVSDQETQYF
D gene: .; J gene: TRBJ2-1; V gene: TRBV7-9; CDR3 protein: CASSPVADNEQFF
D gene: .; J gene: TRBJ2-3; V gene: TRBV9; CDR3 protein: CASSAGGRTDTQYF
D gene: .; J gene: TRBJ2-2; V gene: TRBV9; CDR3 protein: CASSVGGNTGELFF
D gene: .; J gene: TRBJ1-5; V gene: TRBV28; CDR3 protein: CASSQDTTHQPQHF
D gene: .; J gene: TRBJ2-1; V gene: TRBV7-9; CDR3 protein: CASSNRPSPTNNEQFF
D gene: .; J gene: TRBJ1-5; V gene: TRBV4-3; CDR3 protein: CASSQDQQGQNNQPQHF
D gene: .; J gene: TRBJ2-7; V gene: TRBV4-1; CDR3 protein: CASSQDSGSPGEQYF
D gene: .; J gene: TRBJ1-1; V gene: TRBV7-3; CDR3 protein: CASSLIGGTEAFF
D gene: .; J gene: TRBJ1-1; V gene: TRBV27; CDR3 protein: CASSHHPGEGNTEAFF
D gene: TRBD2; J gene: TRBJ2-5; V gene: TRBV11-2; CDR3 protein: CASSSLTSFYMKETQYF
D gene: .; J gene: TRBJ1-4; V gene: TRBV28; CDR3 protein: CASTVGGADEKLFF
D gene: TRBD1; J gene: TRBJ2-3; V gene: TRBV30; CDR3 protein: CAWSGTGGGTDTQYF
D gene: .; J gene: TRBJ1-2; V gene: TRBV9; CDR3 protein: CASSLGRGTNYGYTF
D gene: .; J gene: TRBJ1-5; V gene: TRBV6-1; CDR3 protein: CASSEGQEGQPQHF
D gene: .; J gene: TRBJ1-5; V gene: TRBV7-8; CDR3 protein: CASSLDRASNQPQHF
D gene: .; J gene: TRBJ2-2; V gene: TRBV7-9; CDR3 protein: CASSLVRQGSTGELFF
D gene: TRBD2; J gene: TRBJ2-5; V gene: TRBV10-2; CDR3 protein: CASMGRGQETQYF
D gene: TRBD1; J gene: TRBJ1-5; V gene: TRBV19; CDR3 protein: CASSFSDRSNQPQHF
D gene: .; J gene: TRBJ1-1; V gene: TRBV27; CDR3 protein: CASLLRGTTEAFF
D gene: TRBD1; J gene: TRBJ2-7; V gene: TRBV2; CDR3 protein: CASSSNRDRGQIEQYF
D gene: TRBD2; J gene: TRBJ2-5; V gene: TRBV27; CDR3 protein: CASSSPSASGVQETQYF
D gene: .; J gene: TRBJ1-5; V gene: TRBV12-2; CDR3 protein: CASRGDRRYSNQPQHF
D gene: TRBD1; J gene: TRBJ1-2; V gene: TRBV29-1; CDR3 protein: CSVEWQGAAYGYTF
D gene: .; J gene: TRBJ2-3; V gene: TRBV5-4; CDR3 protein: CASSSGSDTQYF
D gene: .; J gene: TRBJ1-4; V gene: TRBV30; CDR3 protein: CAWSTGESWEKLFF
D gene: .; J gene: TRBJ2-3; V gene: TRBV6-4; CDR3 protein: CASSGGTSTDTQYF
D gene: TRBD1; J gene: TRBJ2-5; V gene: TRBV30; CDR3 protein: CAWTMTGLQETQYF
D gene: TRBD2; J gene: TRBJ2-2; V gene: TRBV5-1; CDR3 protein: CASSPTGGAGELFF
D gene: .; J gene: TRBJ1-1; V gene: TRBV7-3; CDR3 protein: CARGGVGIAIVVTEAFF
D gene: .; J gene: TRBJ2-3; V gene: TRBV7-3; CDR3 protein: CASSLYAMSSTDTQYF
D gene: TRBD2; J gene: TRBJ2-5; V gene: TRBV28; CDR3 protein: CASSLSGLAEQETQYF
D gene: TRBD1; J gene: TRBJ2-1; V gene: TRBV4-3; CDR3 protein: CASSRGQGWNEQFF
D gene: .; J gene: TRBJ1-1; V gene: TRBV11-3; CDR3 protein: CASSFFGGQGNTEAFF